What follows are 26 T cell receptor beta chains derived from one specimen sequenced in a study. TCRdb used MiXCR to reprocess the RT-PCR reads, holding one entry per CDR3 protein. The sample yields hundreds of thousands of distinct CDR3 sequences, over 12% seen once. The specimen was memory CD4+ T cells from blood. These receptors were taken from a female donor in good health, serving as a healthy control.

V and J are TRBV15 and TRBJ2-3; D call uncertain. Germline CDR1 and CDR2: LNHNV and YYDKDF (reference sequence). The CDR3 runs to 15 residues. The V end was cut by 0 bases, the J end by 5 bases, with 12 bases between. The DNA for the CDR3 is TGTGCCACCAGCAGAGAATTATCAGAGTTAGATACGCAGTATTTT. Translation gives CATSRELSELDTQYF.

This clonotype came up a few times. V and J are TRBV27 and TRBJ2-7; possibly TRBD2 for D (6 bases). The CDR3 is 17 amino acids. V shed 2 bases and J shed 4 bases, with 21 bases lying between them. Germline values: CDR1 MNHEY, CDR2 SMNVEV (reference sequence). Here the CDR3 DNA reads TGTGCCAGCAGTTTAAGCTTCGGGGGAGGCGGAGGGTACGAGCAGTACTTC. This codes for CASSLSFGGGGGYEQYF.

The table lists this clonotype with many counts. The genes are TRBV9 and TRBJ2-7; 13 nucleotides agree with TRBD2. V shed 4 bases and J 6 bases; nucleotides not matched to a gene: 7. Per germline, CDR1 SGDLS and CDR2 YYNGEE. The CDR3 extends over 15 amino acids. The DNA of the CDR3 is TGTGCCAGCAGCACCCGGACTAGCGGGAGTTCCGAGCAGTACTTC. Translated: CASSTRTSGSSEQYF.

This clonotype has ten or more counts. The CDR3 reads CSARDAGAGDGGELFF. In nucleotides, the CDR3 is TGCAGTGCTAGAGATGCCGGAGCGGGAGATGGTGGGGAGCTGTTTTTT. This chain connects TRBV20-1 to TRBJ2-2; TRBD2 agrees at 8 bases. This CDR3 region has 16 residues. Germline-derived CDR1 and CDR2 are DFQATT and SNEGSKA (reference sequence). V lost 0 bases and J lost 8; bases outside the gene matches: 11.

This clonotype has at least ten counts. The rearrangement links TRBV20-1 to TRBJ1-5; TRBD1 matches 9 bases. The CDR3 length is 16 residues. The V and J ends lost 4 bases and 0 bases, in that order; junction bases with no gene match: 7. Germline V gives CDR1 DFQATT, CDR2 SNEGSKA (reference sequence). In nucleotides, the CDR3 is TGCAGTGCTACCCAACTGACAGGGGGTAGCAATCAGCCCCAGCATTTT. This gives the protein CSATQLTGGSNQPQHF.

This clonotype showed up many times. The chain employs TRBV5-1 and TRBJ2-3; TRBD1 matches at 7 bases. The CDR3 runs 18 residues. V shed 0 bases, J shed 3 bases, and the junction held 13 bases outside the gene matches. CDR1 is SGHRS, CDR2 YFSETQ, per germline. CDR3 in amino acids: CASSLGGPQGSWTDTQYF. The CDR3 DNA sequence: TGCGCCAGCAGCTTGGGAGGACCACAGGGGAGTTGGACAGATACGCAGTATTTT.

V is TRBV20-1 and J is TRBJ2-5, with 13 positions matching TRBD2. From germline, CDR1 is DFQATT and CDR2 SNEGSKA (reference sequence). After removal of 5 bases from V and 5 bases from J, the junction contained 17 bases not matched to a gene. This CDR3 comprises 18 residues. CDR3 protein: CSAETSGRLGSFSETQYF. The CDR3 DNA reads TGCAGTGCTGAGACTAGCGGGAGGTTGGGGAGCTTTTCGGAGACCCAGTACTTC.

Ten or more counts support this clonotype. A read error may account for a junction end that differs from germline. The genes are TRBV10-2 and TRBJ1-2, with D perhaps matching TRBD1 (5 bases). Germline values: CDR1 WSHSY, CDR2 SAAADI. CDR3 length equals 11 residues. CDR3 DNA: TGCGCCACCAGTGGGGGTTCTGGCTACACCTTC. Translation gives CATSGGSGYTF.

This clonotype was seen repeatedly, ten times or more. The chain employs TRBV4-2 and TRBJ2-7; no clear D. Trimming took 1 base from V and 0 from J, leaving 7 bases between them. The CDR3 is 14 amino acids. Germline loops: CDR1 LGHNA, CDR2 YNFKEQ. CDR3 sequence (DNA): TGTGCCAGCAGCCAAGTAGGTGGCTCCTACGAGCAGTACTTC. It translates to CASSQVGGSYEQYF.

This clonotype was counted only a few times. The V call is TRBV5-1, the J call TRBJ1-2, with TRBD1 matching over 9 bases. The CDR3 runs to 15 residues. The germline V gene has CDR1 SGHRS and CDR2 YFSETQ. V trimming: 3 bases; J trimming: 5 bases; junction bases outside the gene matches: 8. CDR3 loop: CASSWDRDFGYGYTF. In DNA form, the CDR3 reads TGCGCCAGCAGCTGGGACAGGGACTTTGGGTATGGCTACACCTTC.

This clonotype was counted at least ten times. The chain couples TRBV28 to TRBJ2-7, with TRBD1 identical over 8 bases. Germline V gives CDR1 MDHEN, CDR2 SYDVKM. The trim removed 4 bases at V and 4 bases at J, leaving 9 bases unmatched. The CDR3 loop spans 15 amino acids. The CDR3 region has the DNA TGTGCCAGCAGTTCCGGACAGGGATCGAGTTACGAGCAGTACTTC. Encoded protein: CASSSGQGSSYEQYF.

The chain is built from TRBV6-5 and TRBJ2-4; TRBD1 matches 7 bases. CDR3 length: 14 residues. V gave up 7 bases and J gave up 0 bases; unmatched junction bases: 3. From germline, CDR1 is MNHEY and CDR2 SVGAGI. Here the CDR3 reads CASKDRLAKNIQYF. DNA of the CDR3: TGTGCCAGCAAGGACAGGCTAGCCAAAAACATTCAGTACTTC.

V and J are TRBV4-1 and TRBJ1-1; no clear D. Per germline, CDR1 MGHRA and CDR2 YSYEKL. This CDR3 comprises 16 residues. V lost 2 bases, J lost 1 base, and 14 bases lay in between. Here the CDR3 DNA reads TGCGCCAGCAGCCAAAATTTTGCGTCTGCGAACACTGAAGCTTTCTTT. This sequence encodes CASSQNFASANTEAFF.

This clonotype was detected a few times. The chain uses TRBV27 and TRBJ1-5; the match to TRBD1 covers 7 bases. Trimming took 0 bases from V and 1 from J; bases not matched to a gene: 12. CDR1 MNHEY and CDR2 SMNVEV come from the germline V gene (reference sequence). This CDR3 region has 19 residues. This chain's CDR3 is CASSLSALDRWGSNQPQHF. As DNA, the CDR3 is TGTGCCAGCAGTTTATCCGCATTGGACAGGTGGGGAAGCAATCAGCCCCAGCATTTT.

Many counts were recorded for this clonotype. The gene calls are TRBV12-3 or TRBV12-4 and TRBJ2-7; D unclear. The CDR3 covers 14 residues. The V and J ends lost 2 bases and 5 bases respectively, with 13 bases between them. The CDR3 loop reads CASSLTGNQNEQYF. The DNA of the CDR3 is TGTGCCAGCAGTTTAACTGGCAACCAGAACGAGCAGTACTTC.

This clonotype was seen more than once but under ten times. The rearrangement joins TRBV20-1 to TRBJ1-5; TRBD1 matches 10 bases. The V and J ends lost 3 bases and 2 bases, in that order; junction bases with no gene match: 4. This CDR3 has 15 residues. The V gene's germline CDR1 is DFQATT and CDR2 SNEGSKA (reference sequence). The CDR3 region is CSARTGGLGNQPQHF. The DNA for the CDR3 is TGCAGTGCTAGGACAGGGGGCTTGGGCAATCAGCCCCAGCATTTT.

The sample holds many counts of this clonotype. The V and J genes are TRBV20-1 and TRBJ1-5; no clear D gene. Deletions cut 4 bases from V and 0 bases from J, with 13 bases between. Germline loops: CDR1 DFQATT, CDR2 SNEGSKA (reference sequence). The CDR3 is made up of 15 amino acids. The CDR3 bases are TGCAGTGCTACTCCGTCCACAAATAGCAATCAGCCCCAGCATTTT. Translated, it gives CSATPSTNSNQPQHF.

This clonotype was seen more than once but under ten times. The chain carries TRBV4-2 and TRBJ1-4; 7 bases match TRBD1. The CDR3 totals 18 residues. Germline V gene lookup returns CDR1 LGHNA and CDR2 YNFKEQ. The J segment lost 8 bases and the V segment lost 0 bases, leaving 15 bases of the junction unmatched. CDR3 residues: CASSQDLVRGGAGEKLFF. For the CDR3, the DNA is TGTGCCAGCAGCCAAGATCTAGTTCGAGGGGGCGCGGGCGAAAAACTGTTTTTT.

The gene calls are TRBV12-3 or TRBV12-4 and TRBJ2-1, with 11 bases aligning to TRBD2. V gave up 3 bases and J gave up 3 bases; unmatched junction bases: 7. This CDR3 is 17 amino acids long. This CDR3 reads CASSLALAGGRYNEQFF. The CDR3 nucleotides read TGTGCCAGCAGTTTGGCCCTAGCGGGAGGCCGCTACAATGAGCAGTTCTTC.

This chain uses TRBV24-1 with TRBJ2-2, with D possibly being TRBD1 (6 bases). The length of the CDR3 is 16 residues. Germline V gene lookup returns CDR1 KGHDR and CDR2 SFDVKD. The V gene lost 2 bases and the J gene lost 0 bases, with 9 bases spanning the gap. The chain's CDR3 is CATSDSRTANTGELFF. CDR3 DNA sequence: TGTGCCACCAGTGATTCCCGGACAGCGAACACCGGGGAGCTGTTTTTT.

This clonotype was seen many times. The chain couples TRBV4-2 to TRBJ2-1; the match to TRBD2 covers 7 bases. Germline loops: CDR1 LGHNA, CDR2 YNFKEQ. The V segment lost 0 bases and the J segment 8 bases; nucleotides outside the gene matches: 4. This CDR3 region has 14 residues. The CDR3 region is CASSQDVGRDEQFF. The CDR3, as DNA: TGTGCCAGCAGCCAAGATGTAGGGAGGGATGAGCAGTTCTTC.

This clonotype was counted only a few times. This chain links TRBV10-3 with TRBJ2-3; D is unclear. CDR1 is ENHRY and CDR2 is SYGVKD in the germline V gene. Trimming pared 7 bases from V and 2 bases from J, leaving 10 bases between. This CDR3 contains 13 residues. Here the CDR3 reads CAIKEADTDTQYF. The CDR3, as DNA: TGTGCCATCAAGGAAGCAGACACAGATACGCAGTATTTT.

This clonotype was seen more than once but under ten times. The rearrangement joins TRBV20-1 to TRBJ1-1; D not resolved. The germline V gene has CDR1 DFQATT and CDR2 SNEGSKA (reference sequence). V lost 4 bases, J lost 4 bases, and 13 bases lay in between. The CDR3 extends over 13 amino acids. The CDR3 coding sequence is TGCAGTGCTACTCAAGGAAGGAGCACTGAAGCTTTCTTT. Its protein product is CSATQGRSTEAFF.

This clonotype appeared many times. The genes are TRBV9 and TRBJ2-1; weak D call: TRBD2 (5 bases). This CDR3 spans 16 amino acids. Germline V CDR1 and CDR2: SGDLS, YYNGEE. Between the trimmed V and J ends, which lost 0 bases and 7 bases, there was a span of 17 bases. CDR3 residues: CASSVGSGTSGNEQFF. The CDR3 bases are TGTGCCAGCAGCGTAGGGAGCGGAACTTCGGGGAATGAGCAGTTCTTC. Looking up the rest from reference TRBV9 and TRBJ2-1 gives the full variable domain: DSGVTQTPKHLITATGQRVTLRCSPRSGDLSVYWYQQSLDQGLQFLIQYYNGEERAKGNILERFSAQQFPDLHSELNLSSLELGDSALYFCASSVGSGTSGNEQFFGPGTRLTVL.

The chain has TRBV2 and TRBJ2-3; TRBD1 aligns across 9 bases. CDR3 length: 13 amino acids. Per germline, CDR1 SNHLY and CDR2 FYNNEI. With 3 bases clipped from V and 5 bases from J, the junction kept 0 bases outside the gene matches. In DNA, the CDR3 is TGTGCCAGCAGTGAGGACAGGGGAGATACGCAGTATTTT. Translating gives CASSEDRGDTQYF.

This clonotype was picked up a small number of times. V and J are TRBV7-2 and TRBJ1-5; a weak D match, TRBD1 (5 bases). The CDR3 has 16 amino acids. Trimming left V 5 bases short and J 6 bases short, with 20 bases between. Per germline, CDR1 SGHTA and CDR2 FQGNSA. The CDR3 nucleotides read TGTGCCAGCAGCCCCTCGGGGGTTTTGGGTGGTCAGCCCCAGCATTTT. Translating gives CASSPSGVLGGQPQHF.